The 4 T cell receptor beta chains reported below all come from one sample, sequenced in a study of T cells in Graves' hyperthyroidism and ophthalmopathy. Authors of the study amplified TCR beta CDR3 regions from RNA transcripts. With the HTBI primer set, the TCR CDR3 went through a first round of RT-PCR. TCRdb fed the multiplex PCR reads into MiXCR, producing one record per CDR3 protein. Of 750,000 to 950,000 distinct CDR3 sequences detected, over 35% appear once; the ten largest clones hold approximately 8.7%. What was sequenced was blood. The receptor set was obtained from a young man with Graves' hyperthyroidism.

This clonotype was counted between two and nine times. This chain's CDR3 is CSAPGQGSEAFF. The CDR3 bases are TGCAGTGCTCCGGGACAGGGGTCTGAAGCTTTCTTT. The rearrangement links TRBV20-1 to TRBJ1-1; 10 nucleotides line up with TRBD1. In germline, CDR1 is DFQATT, CDR2 SNEGSKA (reference sequence). The CDR3 is 12 amino acids. V shed 5 bases, J shed 6 bases, and the junction held 3 bases outside the gene matches.

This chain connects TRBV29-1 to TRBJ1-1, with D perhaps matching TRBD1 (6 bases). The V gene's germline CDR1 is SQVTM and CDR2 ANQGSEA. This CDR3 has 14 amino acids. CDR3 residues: CCASIGVGGDEAFF. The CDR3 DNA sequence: TGCTGCGCCTCTATCGGGGTCGGGGGCGATGAAGCTTTCTTT.

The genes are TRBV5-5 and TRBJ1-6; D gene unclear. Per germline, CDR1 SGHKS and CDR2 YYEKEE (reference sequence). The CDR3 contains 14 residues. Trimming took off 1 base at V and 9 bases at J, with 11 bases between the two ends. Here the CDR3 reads CASSLFRVGSPLHF. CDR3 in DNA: TGTGCCAGCAGCTTGTTTCGAGTCGGTTCACCCCTCCACTTT.

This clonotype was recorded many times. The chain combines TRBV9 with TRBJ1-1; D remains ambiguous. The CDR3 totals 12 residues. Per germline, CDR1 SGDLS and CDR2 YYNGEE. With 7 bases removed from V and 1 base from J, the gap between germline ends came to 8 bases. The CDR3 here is CASSATNTEAFF. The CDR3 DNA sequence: TGTGCCAGCTCCGCTACGAACACTGAAGCTTTCTTT.